This T cell receptor (beta chain) was obtained from a study of blood T cell repertoires in COVID-19. V was shortened by 5 bases and J by 15 bases, with 17 bases between the two germline ends. The CDR3 has 12 residues. Assay: immunoSEQ multiplex PCR; the TCRdb copy retains only in-frame clones and omits some. The sample carries around 68,000 clones, approximately 90% recorded once. The source is a human donor in a cohort sampled during active COVID-19. V usage is TRBV12-3 or TRBV12-4 and J usage is TRBJ2-4, with a weak D call TRBD2 (7 bases). The specimen was peripheral blood. DNA of the CDR3: TGTGCCAGCAGTCCCCCTGGGGGCGGGGGGTACTTC. As protein: CASSPPGGGGYF.